These 12 T cell receptor beta chains were sequenced from one sample in a study of blood T cell repertoires in COVID-19. Method: immunoSEQ multiplex PCR; TCRdb's copy keeps in-frame clones and lacks some. Among roughly 230,000 clones listed, over 80% were seen once. Sample: peripheral blood. The receptors stem from a woman aged 55 to 70 with active or convalescent COVID-19.

The chain is built from TRBV19 and TRBJ1-1; tentative D call: TRBD1 (6 bases). Deletions cut 1 base from V and 0 bases from J, with 21 bases between. The CDR3 runs to 19 residues. Germline V gene data show CDR1 as LNHDA and CDR2 as SQIVND (reference sequence). This chain's CDR3 is CASSIGKRRGSGMNTEAFF. The DNA of the CDR3 is TGTGCCAGTAGTATAGGAAAGCGCAGGGGATCGGGGATGAACACTGAAGCTTTCTTT.

The chain recombines TRBV11-2 with TRBJ2-1, with 12 bases identical to TRBD2. The V gene's germline CDR1 is SGHAT and CDR2 FQNNGV. V lost 1 base, J lost 8 bases, and 12 bases stayed unmatched. The CDR3 totals 18 residues. The CDR3 DNA sequence: TGTGCCAGCAGCTTAGTTCGGGCTAGCGGGAGGGGGAGTTATGAGCAGTTCTTC. Translating it yields CASSLVRASGRGSYEQFF.

The J gene is TRBJ1-2, the V gene TRBV29-1; 10 positions match TRBD1. Trimming took 7 bases from V and 6 from J; bases not matched to a gene: 8. This CDR3 contains 13 residues. Germline values: CDR1 SQVTM, CDR2 ANQGSEA. CDR3 bases: TGCAGCGCCGAACCGGGACAGGGGAATGGCTACACCTTC. Its protein product is CSAEPGQGNGYTF.

The V call is TRBV28, the J call TRBJ1-1, with 7 positions matching TRBD1. J was trimmed by 1 base and V by 10 bases; bases with no gene match: 6. The V gene's germline CDR1 is MDHEN and CDR2 SYDVKM. The CDR3 has 13 amino acids. CDR3 sequence reads: CATTGAANTEAFF. CDR3 bases: TGTGCCACCACAGGGGCCGCGAACACTGAAGCTTTCTTT.

This chain uses TRBV23-1 with TRBJ1-1; no clear D. TRBV23-1 is given ORF status, its function remaining uncertain. The CDR3 runs 14 residues. V was shortened by 0 bases and J by 10 bases, with 15 bases between the two germline ends. In DNA, the CDR3 is TGCGCCAGCAGTCAATCGTTCCAGGCCGGAGGAGCTTTCTTT. This gives the protein CASSQSFQAGGAFF.

This clone was counted a few times. The chain combines TRBV4-2 with TRBJ2-2; TRBD2 might be the D (6 bases). V was clipped by 5 bases and J by 9 bases, with 16 bases between them. The germline CDR1 and CDR2 sequences are LGHNA and YNFKEQ. There are 14 residues in the CDR3. The CDR3 bases are TGTGCCAGCAGCAGGAGGGACCTTGGCCGGGAGCTGTTTTTT. This gives the protein CASSRRDLGRELFF.

The chain combines TRBV11-2 with TRBJ2-7, with 7 bases aligning to TRBD1. Looked up from germline, CDR1 is SGHAT and CDR2 is FQNNGV. CDR3 length equals 13 residues. The J segment lost 0 bases and the V segment lost 7 bases, leaving 3 bases of the junction unmatched. The CDR3 bases are TGTGCCAGCAATAGGGACAGCTCCTACGAGCAGTACGTC. This codes for CASNRDSSYEQYV.

J is TRBJ1-6 and V is TRBV7-9; a weak D match, TRBD1 (5 bases). The V and J ends lost 3 bases and 6 bases respectively, with 18 bases between them. The CDR3 is 17 residues long. The germline V gene encodes CDR1 SEHNR and CDR2 FQNEAQ (reference sequence). CDR3 nucleotide sequence: TGTGCCAGCAGCTTCGCTTCTTATGAGACAGCTAATTCACCCCTCCACTTT. The encoded protein is CASSFASYETANSPLHF.

The J gene is TRBJ2-4, the V gene TRBV7-9; TRBD2 matches at 7 bases. The CDR3 runs 16 residues. V lost 3 bases to trimming and J lost 0 bases; unmatched junction nucleotides: 5. Germline CDR1 SEHNR, CDR2 FQNEAQ (reference sequence). CDR3 DNA sequence: TGTGCCAGCAGCTTCGGAGCGGGGTTAGCCAAAAACATTCAGTACTTC. Protein: CASSFGAGLAKNIQYF. The variable domain in full, completed from reference TRBV7-9 and TRBJ2-4, reads DTGVSQNPRHKITKRGQNVTFRCDPISEHNRLYWYRQTLGQGPEFLTYFQNEAQLEKSRLLSDRFSAERPKGSFSTLEIQRTEQGDSAMYLCASSFGAGLAKNIQYFGAGTRLSVL.

J is TRBJ2-6 and V is TRBV6-8, with a weak D call TRBD2 (5 bases). Between the trimmed V and J ends, which lost 6 bases and 0 bases, there was a span of 15 bases. CDR3 size: 17 residues. Germline V lookup: CDR1 MNHGY, CDR2 SAAAGT. CDR3: CASRLARRNSGANVLTF. The CDR3 DNA sequence: TGTGCCAGCAGGCTCGCCAGGAGGAACTCTGGGGCCAACGTCCTGACTTTC.

The CDR3 sequence is CASSIIEFSAEAFF. In DNA, the CDR3 is TGTGCCAGTAGTATAATCGAGTTTTCGGCTGAAGCTTTCTTT. The V gene is TRBV19, the J gene TRBJ1-1; D unresolved. The CDR3 is 14 residues long. Trimming took 2 bases from V and 6 from J, leaving 13 bases between them. Germline V gene lookup returns CDR1 LNHDA and CDR2 SQIVND (reference sequence).

The chain employs TRBV10-2 and TRBJ2-7, with D possibly being TRBD2 (7 bases). V dropped 3 bases and J dropped 4 bases, with 19 bases sitting between them. The germline V gene encodes CDR1 WSHSY and CDR2 SAAADI. The CDR3 has 16 amino acids. The CDR3 reads CASSDRGAGLAYEQYF. CDR3 nucleotide sequence: TGCGCCAGCAGTGATCGGGGGGCCGGTCTCGCGTACGAGCAGTACTTC.